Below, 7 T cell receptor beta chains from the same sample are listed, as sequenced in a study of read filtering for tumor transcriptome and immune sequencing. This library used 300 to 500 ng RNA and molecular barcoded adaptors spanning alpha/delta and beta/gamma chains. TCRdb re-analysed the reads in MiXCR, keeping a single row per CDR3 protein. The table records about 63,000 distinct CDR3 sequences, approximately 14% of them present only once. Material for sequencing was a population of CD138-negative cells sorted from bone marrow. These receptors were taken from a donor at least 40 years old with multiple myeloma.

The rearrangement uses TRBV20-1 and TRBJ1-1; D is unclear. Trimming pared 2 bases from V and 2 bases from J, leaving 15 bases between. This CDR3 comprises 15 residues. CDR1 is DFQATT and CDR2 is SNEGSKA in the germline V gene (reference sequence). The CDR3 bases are TGCAGTGCTAGACCTTCGACTTCTGCTAACACTGAAGCTTTCTTT. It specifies CSARPSTSANTEAFF.

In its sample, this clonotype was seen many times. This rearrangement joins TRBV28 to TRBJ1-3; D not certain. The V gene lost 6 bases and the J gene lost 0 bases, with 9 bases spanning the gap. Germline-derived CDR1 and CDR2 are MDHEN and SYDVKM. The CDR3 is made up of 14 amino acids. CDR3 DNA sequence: TGTGCCAGCAGAAACCCCACCTCTGGAAACACCATATATTTT. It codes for CASRNPTSGNTIYF.

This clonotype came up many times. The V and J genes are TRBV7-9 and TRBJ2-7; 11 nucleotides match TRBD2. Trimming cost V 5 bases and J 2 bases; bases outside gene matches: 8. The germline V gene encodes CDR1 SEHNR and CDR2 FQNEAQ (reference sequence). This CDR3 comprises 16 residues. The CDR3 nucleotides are TGTGCCAGCAGCAAAAGTCAGGGACTAGCGGCCTACGAGCAGTACTTC. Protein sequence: CASSKSQGLAAYEQYF.

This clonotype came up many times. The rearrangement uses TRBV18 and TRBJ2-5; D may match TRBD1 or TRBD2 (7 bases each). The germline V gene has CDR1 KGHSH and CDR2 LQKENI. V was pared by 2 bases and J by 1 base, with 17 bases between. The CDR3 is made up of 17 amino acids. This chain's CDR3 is CASSPWRQGGSQETQYF. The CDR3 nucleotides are TGTGCCAGCTCACCATGGAGGCAGGGGGGGTCCCAAGAGACCCAGTACTTC.

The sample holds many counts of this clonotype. Here the CDR3 DNA reads TGCGCCAGCTACCTCGCCGCTAGCACAGATACGCAGTATTTT. This translates into CASYLAASTDTQYF. The chain has TRBV5-1 and TRBJ2-3; D gene unclear. Germline assignment: CDR1 SGHRS and CDR2 YFSETQ. V lost 7 bases and J lost 0, with 12 bases in between. This CDR3 has 14 residues.

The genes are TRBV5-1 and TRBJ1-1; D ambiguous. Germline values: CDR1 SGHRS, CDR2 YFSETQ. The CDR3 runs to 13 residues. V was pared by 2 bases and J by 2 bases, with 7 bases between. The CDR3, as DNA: TGCGCCAGCAGCTTTCGGACTAACACTGAAGCTTTCTTT. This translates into CASSFRTNTEAFF.

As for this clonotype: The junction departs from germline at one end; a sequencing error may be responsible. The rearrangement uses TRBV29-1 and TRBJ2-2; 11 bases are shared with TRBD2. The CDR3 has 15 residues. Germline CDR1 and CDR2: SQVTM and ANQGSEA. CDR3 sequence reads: CSVETSGIITGELFF. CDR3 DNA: TGCAGCGTTGAGACTAGCGGGATTATCACCGGGGAGCTGTTCTTT.